The next 17 T cell receptor beta chains were all read from a single sample in a study of blood T cell repertoires in COVID-19. Clones were sequenced by immunoSEQ multiplex PCR, and TCRdb holds only the in-frame ones, with some missing. This sample carries about 27,000 clones, about 92% of them seen once, and the ten largest clones take about 3%. The material sequenced was peripheral blood. Source of these receptors: a human donor in a cohort sampled during active COVID-19.

This chain joins TRBV14 and TRBJ2-1, with D maybe TRBD1 (7 bases). This CDR3 is built from 15 residues. V lost 4 bases, J lost 5 bases, and 15 bases lay in between. Per germline, CDR1 SGHDN and CDR2 FVKESK. As DNA, the CDR3 is TGTGCCAGCAGCCTCCGACAGGGACTGCACAATGAGCAGTTCTTC. It encodes CASSLRQGLHNEQFF.

This clone has just one count. The chain employs TRBV23-1 and TRBJ1-1, with 10 bases that match TRBD1. TRBV23-1 carries the ORF label, with uncertain function. With 5 bases clipped from V and 8 bases from J, the junction kept 8 bases outside the gene matches. The length of the CDR3 is 14 residues. The CDR3 nucleotides are TGCGCCAGCAGTTCCGGGACAGGGGTAAAGGAAGCTTTCTTT. Amino acids: CASSSGTGVKEAFF.

J is TRBJ1-2 and V is TRBV12-3 or TRBV12-4; the match to TRBD1 covers 7 bases. The CDR3 spans 13 residues. The V and J ends lost 6 bases and 4 bases, in that order; junction bases with no gene match: 5. The CDR3 DNA is TGTGCCAGCAGACCCACAGGGGTCTATGGCTACACCTTC. It encodes CASRPTGVYGYTF.

The chain joins TRBV30 to TRBJ1-1; the D is unclear. The CDR3 runs 12 residues. The V and J ends lost 6 bases and 0 bases respectively, with 8 bases between them. CDR1 and CDR2 from the germline V gene are GTSNPN and SVGIG (reference sequence). DNA for the CDR3: TGTGCCTGTTCCCAGGTGAACACTGAAGCTTTCTTT. Translated: CACSQVNTEAFF.

To note about this clone: Sequence at one end of the junction differs from germline and may be a read error. The gene calls are TRBV5-1 and TRBJ2-2; D remains ambiguous. The CDR3 has 14 residues. Germline V CDR1 and CDR2: SGHRS, YFSETQ. The CDR3 coding sequence is TGCGCCAGCAGCTTCGTGGAGAACACTGGGGAGCTGTTTTTT. This translates into CASSFVENTGELFF.

The chain has TRBV18 and TRBJ2-7, with D uncertain. Between the trimmed V and J ends, which lost 3 bases and 5 bases, there was a span of 17 bases. CDR3 length: 15 residues. In germline, CDR1 is KGHSH, CDR2 LQKENI. For the CDR3, the DNA is TGTGCCAGCTCACCCCCCGCAGGAATATTCCACGAGCAGTACTTC. Protein: CASSPPAGIFHEQYF.

The chain uses TRBV28 and TRBJ2-5, with D possibly TRBD2 on 6 matching bases. This CDR3 is built from 14 residues. V lost 7 bases, J lost 0 bases, and 12 bases lay in between. Per germline, CDR1 MDHEN and CDR2 SYDVKM. The CDR3 reads CASTVSGYQETQYF. The CDR3 bases are TGTGCCAGCACCGTGAGCGGGTACCAAGAGACCCAGTACTTC.

This rearrangement joins TRBV28 to TRBJ1-2; perhaps TRBD1 as D (6 bases). Germline-derived CDR1 and CDR2 are MDHEN and SYDVKM. This CDR3 has 15 residues. The V gene lost 8 bases and the J gene lost 4 bases, with 20 bases spanning the gap. The CDR3 DNA reads as TGTGCCAGCGCCCCGGGCACAGGGTTTATCTATGGCTACACCTTC. Translation gives CASAPGTGFIYGYTF.

In nucleotides, the CDR3 is TGTGCCAGCAGCCAAGAGAGTCAGCCCCAGCATTTT. It is translated as CASSQESQPQHF. V gene TRBV3-1 (or the pseudogene TRBV3-2) combines with J gene TRBJ1-5; D is undetermined. Looked up from germline, CDR1 is LGHDT and CDR2 is YNNKEL (reference sequence). This CDR3 region has 12 residues. V lost 0 bases, J lost 6 bases, and 3 bases lay in between.

The rearrangement uses TRBV3-1 (or the pseudogene TRBV3-2) and TRBJ1-1, with D unresolved. V was shortened by 0 bases and J by 4 bases, with 15 bases between the two germline ends. The CDR3 extends over 16 amino acids. Germline V gene sequence: CDR1 LGHDT, CDR2 YNNKEL (reference sequence). The CDR3 reads CASSQDPRRGSTEAFF. DNA of the CDR3: TGTGCCAGCAGCCAAGATCCACGGCGCGGGAGCACTGAAGCTTTCTTT.

CDR3 amino acids: CASSSWTGIHYGYTF. In nucleotides, the CDR3 is TGTGCCAGCAGCTCGTGGACAGGCATACACTATGGCTACACCTTC. This chain links TRBV11-2 with TRBJ1-2; TRBD1 matches at 7 bases. The CDR3 length is 15 residues. With V trimmed by 4 bases and J by 3 bases, 8 bases remained unmatched. Germline lookup yields CDR1 SGHAT and CDR2 FQNNGV. The variable domain in full, with the rest retrieved from reference TRBV11-2 and TRBJ1-2, is EAGVAQSPRYKIIEKRQSVAFWCNPISGHATLYWYQQILGQGPKLLIQFQNNGVVDDSQLPKDRFSAERLKGVDSTLKIQPAKLEDSAVYLCASSSWTGIHYGYTFGSGTRLTVV.

The CDR3 DNA sequence: TGTGCCAGCAGCCTCCGGGGGGAGGATGGCTACACCTTC. It specifies CASSLRGEDGYTF. The rearrangement joins TRBV9 to TRBJ1-2, with D possibly being TRBD1 (5 bases). The V end was cut by 4 bases, the J end by 6 bases, with 13 bases between. CDR1 is SGDLS, CDR2 YYNGEE, per germline. The CDR3 sequence is 13 residues long.

The chain combines TRBV5-6 with TRBJ2-1; D is possibly TRBD2 (6 bases). The CDR3 extends over 15 amino acids. V was trimmed by 5 bases and J by 4 bases, leaving 16 bases between them. Germline CDR1 reads SGHDT; CDR2 reads YYEEEE. Here the CDR3 DNA reads TGTGCCAGCAGATGGGGAGCGGGCGATTACAATGAGCAGTTCTTC. It translates to CASRWGAGDYNEQFF.

The chain uses TRBV12-5 and TRBJ1-4; D is unclear. This CDR3 has 17 amino acids. Germline-derived CDR1 and CDR2 are LGHNT and FRNRAP. Between the trimmed V and J ends, which lost 4 bases and 0 bases, there was a span of 15 bases. CDR3 in amino acids: CASGSRGLLATNEKLFF. DNA of the CDR3: TGTGCTAGTGGTTCCCGCGGACTTCTGGCAACTAATGAAAAACTGTTTTTT.

This chain connects TRBV18 to TRBJ1-1; weak D call: TRBD1 (6 bases). This CDR3 has 14 amino acids. The V and J ends lost 6 bases and 5 bases respectively, with 16 bases between them. CDR1 and CDR2 from the germline V gene are KGHSH and LQKENI. The CDR3 DNA sequence: TGTGCCAGCTCCCGACAGGACCGAGGGACTGAAGCTTTCTTT. This gives the protein CASSRQDRGTEAFF.

This clone was recorded only once. J is TRBJ2-2 and V is TRBV11-2, with 7 bases that match TRBD2. This CDR3 spans 18 amino acids. CDR1 is SGHAT and CDR2 is FQNNGV in the germline V gene. Unmatched junction bases numbered 22, after V lost 7 bases and J lost 8 bases. Here the CDR3 DNA reads TGTGCCAGCACCCAACTTCGGGTAGCGGGTCGCCGAGTTGGGGAGCTGTTTTTT. Residues: CASTQLRVAGRRVGELFF.

V gene TRBV20-1 combines with J gene TRBJ2-5; D is ambiguous. The CDR3 is made up of 11 amino acids. Germline lookup yields CDR1 DFQATT and CDR2 SNEGSKA (reference sequence). The V gene lost 1 base and the J gene lost 7 bases, with 7 bases spanning the gap. This CDR3 reads CSARAAGTQYF. As DNA, the CDR3 is TGCAGTGCTAGAGCCGCAGGGACCCAGTACTTC.